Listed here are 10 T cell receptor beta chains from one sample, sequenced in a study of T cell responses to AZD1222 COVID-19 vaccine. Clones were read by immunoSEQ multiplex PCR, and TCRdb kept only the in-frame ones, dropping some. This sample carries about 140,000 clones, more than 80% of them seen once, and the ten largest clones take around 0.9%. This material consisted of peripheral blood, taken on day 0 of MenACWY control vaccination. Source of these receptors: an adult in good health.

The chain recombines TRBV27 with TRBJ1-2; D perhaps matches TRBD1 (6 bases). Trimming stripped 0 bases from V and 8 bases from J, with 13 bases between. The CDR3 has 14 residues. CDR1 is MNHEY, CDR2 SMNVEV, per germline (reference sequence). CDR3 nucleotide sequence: TGTGCCAGCAGTTTATCGCGACAGGTGGGGGGCTACACCTTC. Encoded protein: CASSLSRQVGGYTF.

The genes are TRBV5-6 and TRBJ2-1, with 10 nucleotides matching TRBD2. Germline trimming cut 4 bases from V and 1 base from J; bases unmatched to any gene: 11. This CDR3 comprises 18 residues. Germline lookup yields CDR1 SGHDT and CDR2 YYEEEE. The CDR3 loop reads CASSGGFEREGSYNEQFF. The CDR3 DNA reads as TGTGCCAGCAGCGGGGGGTTCGAGCGGGAGGGTTCCTACAATGAGCAGTTCTTC.

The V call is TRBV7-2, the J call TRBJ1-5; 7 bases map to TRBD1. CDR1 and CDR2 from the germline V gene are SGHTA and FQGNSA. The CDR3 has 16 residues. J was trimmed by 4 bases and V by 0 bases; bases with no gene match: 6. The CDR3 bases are TGTGCCAGCAGCTTAGCGGGGCAGGGGGAGAATCAGCCCCAGCATTTT. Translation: CASSLAGQGENQPQHF.

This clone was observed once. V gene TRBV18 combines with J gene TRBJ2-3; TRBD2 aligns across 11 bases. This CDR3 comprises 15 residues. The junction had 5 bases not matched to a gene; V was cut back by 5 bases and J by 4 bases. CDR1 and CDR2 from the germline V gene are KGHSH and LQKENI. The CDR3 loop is CASSDRLAGSDTQYF. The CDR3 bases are TGTGCCAGCTCAGACCGACTAGCGGGGTCAGATACGCAGTATTTT.

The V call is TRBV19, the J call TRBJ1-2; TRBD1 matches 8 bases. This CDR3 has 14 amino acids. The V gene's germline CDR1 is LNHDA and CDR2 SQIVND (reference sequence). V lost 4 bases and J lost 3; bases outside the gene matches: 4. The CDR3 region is CASSTTGDYYGYTF. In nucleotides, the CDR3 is TGTGCCAGTAGTACGACAGGGGATTACTATGGCTACACCTTC.

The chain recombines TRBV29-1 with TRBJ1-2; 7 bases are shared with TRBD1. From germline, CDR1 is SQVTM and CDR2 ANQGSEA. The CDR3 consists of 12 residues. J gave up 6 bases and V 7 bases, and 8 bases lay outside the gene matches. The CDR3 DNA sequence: TGCAGCGCAGGGGACAGATTCAATGGCTACACCTTC. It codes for CSAGDRFNGYTF.

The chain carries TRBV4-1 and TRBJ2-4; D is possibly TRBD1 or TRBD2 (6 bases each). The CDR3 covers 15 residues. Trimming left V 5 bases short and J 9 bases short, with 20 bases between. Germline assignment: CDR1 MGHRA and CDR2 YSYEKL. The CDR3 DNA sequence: TGCGCCAGCAGCGTCCCCTATGGGGGGCGGGTCATTCAGTACTTC. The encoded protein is CASSVPYGGRVIQYF.

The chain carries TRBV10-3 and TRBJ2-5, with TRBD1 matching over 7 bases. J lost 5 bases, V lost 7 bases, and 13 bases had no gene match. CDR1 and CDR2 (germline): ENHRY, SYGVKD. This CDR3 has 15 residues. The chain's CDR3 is CAIMREGGLGETQYF. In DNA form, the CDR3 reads TGTGCCATCATGAGGGAAGGGGGCCTGGGGGAGACCCAGTACTTC.

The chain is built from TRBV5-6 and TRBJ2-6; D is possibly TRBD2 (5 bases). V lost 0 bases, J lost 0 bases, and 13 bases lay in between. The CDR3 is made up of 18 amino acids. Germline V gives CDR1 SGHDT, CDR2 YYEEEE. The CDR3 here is CASSLGPGKPSGANVLTF. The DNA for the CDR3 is TGTGCCAGCAGCTTGGGCCCGGGGAAGCCCTCTGGGGCCAACGTCCTGACTTTC.

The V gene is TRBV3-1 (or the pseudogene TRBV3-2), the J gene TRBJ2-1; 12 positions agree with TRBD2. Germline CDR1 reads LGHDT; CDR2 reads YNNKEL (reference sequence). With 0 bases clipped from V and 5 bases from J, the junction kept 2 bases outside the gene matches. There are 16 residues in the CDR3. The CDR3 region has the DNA TGTGCCAGCAGCCAAGACTGGACTAGCGGGAACAATGAGCAGTTCTTC. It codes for CASSQDWTSGNNEQFF.